A selection of T cell receptor beta chains follows, all from one sample in a study of blood T cell repertoires in COVID-19. Only in-frame clones appear in the TCRdb table, and some are missing; sequencing was by immunoSEQ multiplex PCR. This table has about 220,000 clones, about 86% appearing once. Material: PBMCs or T cells enriched from blood (not recorded which). These TCRs come from a woman aged 40 to 49 with acute COVID-19. CDR3s include the opening cysteine and the closing phenylalanine or tryptophan. D genes are given only for firm matches. The size field is filled for only some rows; it gives once, few, many or a size class.

j_gene: TRBJ2-3
abundance: .
d_gene: TRBD2
v_gene: TRBV7-3
CDR3aa: CASSFSGGTDTQYF
CDR3nt: TGTGCCAGCAGTTTTAGCGGGGGCACAGATACGCAGTATTTT

j_gene: TRBJ2-7
abundance: .
d_gene: .
v_gene: TRBV3-1/TRBV3-2
CDR3aa: CASSQSGVPGEQYF
CDR3nt: TGTGCCAGCAGCCAGTCGGGGGTTCCTGGCGAGCAGTACTTC

j_gene: TRBJ1-3
abundance: .
d_gene: .
v_gene: TRBV7-9
CDR3aa: CASSDDRGGNTIYF
CDR3nt: TGTGCCAGCAGCGACGACAGAGGCGGAAACACCATATATTTT

j_gene: TRBJ2-3
abundance: .
d_gene: .
v_gene: TRBV4-3
CDR3aa: CASSPGLSTDTQYF
CDR3nt: TGCGCCAGCAGCCCGGGACTTAGCACAGATACGCAGTATTTT

j_gene: TRBJ2-7
abundance: .
d_gene: .
v_gene: TRBV19
CDR3aa: CARGASWEASYEQYF
CDR3nt: TGTGCCAGGGGGGCCAGCTGGGAAGCTTCCTACGAGCAGTACTTC

j_gene: TRBJ2-1
abundance: .
d_gene: TRBD2
v_gene: TRBV2
CDR3aa: CASSGISYNEQFF
CDR3nt: TGTGCCAGTAGCGGGATCTCCTACAATGAGCAGTTCTTC

j_gene: TRBJ2-7
abundance: .
d_gene: TRBD1
v_gene: TRBV19
CDR3aa: CASSIIDRTGVEQYF
CDR3nt: TGTGCCAGTAGTATAATAGACAGAACAGGGGTCGAGCAGTACTTC

j_gene: TRBJ2-1
abundance: .
d_gene: .
v_gene: TRBV2
CDR3aa: CASSEPGSGALNEQFF
CDR3nt: TGTGCCAGCAGTGAGCCGGGTAGCGGTGCTTTGAATGAGCAGTTCTTC

j_gene: TRBJ2-7
abundance: .
d_gene: .
v_gene: TRBV11-2
CDR3aa: CASSLYYHEQYF
CDR3nt: TGTGCCAGCAGCCTCTACTACCACGAGCAGTACTTC

j_gene: TRBJ2-7
abundance: once
d_gene: .
v_gene: TRBV6-1
CDR3aa: CASSEVSMRGDEQYF
CDR3nt: TGTGCCAGCAGTGAAGTCTCTATGCGAGGTGACGAGCAGTACTTC

j_gene: TRBJ1-4
abundance: .
d_gene: TRBD1
v_gene: TRBV19
CDR3aa: CASSSGQGGEKLFF
CDR3nt: TGTGCCAGTAGCTCGGGACAGGGAGGTGAAAAACTGTTTTTT

j_gene: TRBJ2-5
abundance: few
d_gene: TRBD2
v_gene: TRBV9
CDR3aa: CASSPGSGRAGETQYF
CDR3nt: TGTGCCAGCAGCCCAGGGAGCGGGAGGGCCGGGGAGACCCAGTACTTC

j_gene: TRBJ2-1
abundance: .
d_gene: .
v_gene: TRBV5-1
CDR3aa: CASSWGAGVVNEQFF
CDR3nt: TGCGCCAGCAGCTGGGGGGCGGGAGTAGTTAATGAGCAGTTCTTC

j_gene: TRBJ1-5
abundance: .
d_gene: .
v_gene: TRBV19
CDR3aa: CASSIAGREAYQPQHF
CDR3nt: TGTGCCAGTAGTATAGCGGGCAGGGAGGCGTATCAGCCCCAGCATTTT

j_gene: TRBJ2-4
abundance: few
d_gene: .
v_gene: TRBV11-2
CDR3aa: CASSLVRGPTKNIQYF
CDR3nt: TGTGCCAGCAGCTTAGTCAGGGGACCTACCAAAAACATTCAGTACTTC

j_gene: TRBJ1-1
abundance: .
d_gene: TRBD1
v_gene: TRBV20-1
CDR3aa: CSASQPGGQEEAFF
CDR3nt: TGCAGTGCTAGTCAGCCAGGGGGCCAGGAGGAAGCTTTCTTT

j_gene: TRBJ1-4
abundance: .
d_gene: TRBD1
v_gene: TRBV2
CDR3aa: CASSSRGQNEKLFF
CDR3nt: TGTGCCAGCAGTAGCAGGGGGCAAAATGAAAAACTGTTTTTT

j_gene: TRBJ1-4
abundance: .
d_gene: TRBD1
v_gene: TRBV19
CDR3aa: CASSGDRGREKLFF
CDR3nt: TGTGCCAGTAGTGGGGACAGGGGGCGAGAAAAACTGTTTTTT

j_gene: TRBJ2-1
abundance: .
d_gene: TRBD1
v_gene: TRBV6-5
CDR3aa: CASSLDRGSGNEQFF
CDR3nt: TGTGCCAGCAGTTTAGACAGGGGGTCAGGCAATGAGCAGTTCTTC

j_gene: TRBJ2-5
abundance: .
d_gene: TRBD2
v_gene: TRBV5-1
CDR3aa: CASSLLAGLPETQYF
CDR3nt: TGCGCCAGCAGCTTGTTAGCGGGGCTTCCTGAGACCCAGTACTTC

j_gene: TRBJ2-5
abundance: once
d_gene: .
v_gene: TRBV12-3/TRBV12-4
CDR3aa: CASRGGVETQYF
CDR3nt: TGTGCCAGCAGGGGGGGTGTAGAGACCCAGTACTTC

j_gene: TRBJ1-5
abundance: .
d_gene: TRBD1
v_gene: TRBV27
CDR3aa: CASSFWALRDRGAPQHF
CDR3nt: TGTGCCAGCAGTTTTTGGGCGCTCCGGGACAGAGGAGCGCCCCAGCATTTT

j_gene: TRBJ2-5
abundance: .
d_gene: .
v_gene: TRBV7-9
CDR3aa: CASSLKGAQYF
CDR3nt: TGTGCCAGCAGCCTGAAGGGGGCCCAGTACTTC

j_gene: TRBJ2-3
abundance: once
d_gene: TRBD2
v_gene: TRBV2
CDR3aa: CATQGGLNTDTQYF
CDR3nt: TGTGCAACCCAGGGAGGGTTAAACACAGATACGCAGTATTTT

j_gene: TRBJ1-2
abundance: once
d_gene: .
v_gene: TRBV7-7
CDR3aa: CASSLGTLMDYGYTF
CDR3nt: TGTGCCAGCAGCTTAGGGACATTGATGGACTATGGCTACACCTTC

j_gene: TRBJ2-7
abundance: once
d_gene: TRBD2
v_gene: TRBV5-1
CDR3aa: CASSRGLAGETDEQYF
CDR3nt: TGCGCCAGCAGCAGGGGACTAGCGGGAGAGACGGACGAGCAGTACTTC

j_gene: TRBJ1-6
abundance: .
d_gene: TRBD1
v_gene: TRBV19
CDR3aa: CASSAPGQTNSPLHF
CDR3nt: TGTGCCAGTAGTGCCCCGGGACAGACGAATTCACCCCTCCACTTT

j_gene: TRBJ2-5
abundance: .
d_gene: .
v_gene: TRBV11-2
CDR3aa: CASSPRGDSQETQYF
CDR3nt: TGTGCCAGCAGCCCGAGGGGGGACAGCCAAGAGACCCAGTACTTC

j_gene: TRBJ1-1
abundance: once
d_gene: .
v_gene: TRBV27
CDR3aa: CASSLFTGLNTEAFF
CDR3nt: TGTGCCAGCAGTTTATTCACAGGGTTGAACACTGAAGCTTTCTTT

j_gene: TRBJ2-3
abundance: .
d_gene: TRBD2
v_gene: TRBV3-1/TRBV3-2
CDR3aa: CASSLKAAGGRNTQYF
CDR3nt: TGTGCCAGCAGCCTAAAGGCGGCGGGGGGGCGTAATACGCAGTATTTT

j_gene: TRBJ2-2
abundance: .
d_gene: .
v_gene: TRBV9
CDR3aa: CASSVEGGPGELFF
CDR3nt: TGTGCCAGCAGCGTAGAAGGGGGTCCCGGGGAGCTGTTTTTT

j_gene: TRBJ2-5
abundance: .
d_gene: .
v_gene: TRBV2
CDR3aa: CASSVQRQETQYF
CDR3nt: TGTGCCAGCAGTGTTCAGCGGCAAGAGACCCAGTACTTC

j_gene: TRBJ2-3
abundance: once
d_gene: TRBD2
v_gene: TRBV7-2
CDR3aa: CASSELAGGYTDTQYF
CDR3nt: TGTGCCAGCAGCGAACTAGCGGGGGGGTACACAGATACGCAGTATTTT

j_gene: TRBJ1-1
abundance: .
d_gene: .
v_gene: TRBV9
CDR3aa: CASSPGGRTEAFF
CDR3nt: TGTGCCAGCAGCCCGGGGGGGAGGACTGAAGCTTTCTTT

j_gene: TRBJ2-3
abundance: .
d_gene: TRBD1
v_gene: TRBV3-1/TRBV3-2
CDR3aa: CASSHGQGATDTQYF
CDR3nt: TGTGCCAGCAGCCACGGACAGGGGGCTACAGATACGCAGTATTTT

j_gene: TRBJ1-2
abundance: .
d_gene: .
v_gene: TRBV21-1
CDR3aa: CASSNRGTVRTNYGYTF
CDR3nt: TGTGCCAGCAGCAATCGCGGGACGGTACGAACTAACTATGGCTACACCTTC

j_gene: TRBJ2-2
abundance: .
d_gene: .
v_gene: TRBV9
CDR3aa: CASSVGLENTGELFF
CDR3nt: TGTGCCAGCAGCGTAGGACTAGAGAACACCGGGGAGCTGTTTTTT

j_gene: TRBJ1-3
abundance: once
d_gene: .
v_gene: TRBV5-1
CDR3aa: CASSKRPTGSGNTIYF
CDR3nt: TGCGCCAGCAGCAAACGACCGACGGGCTCTGGAAACACCATATATTTT

j_gene: TRBJ1-1
abundance: .
d_gene: TRBD1
v_gene: TRBV5-6
CDR3aa: CASSPGDGTGWRNTEAFF
CDR3nt: TGTGCCAGCAGCCCGGGGGATGGGACAGGGTGGAGGAACACTGAAGCTTTCTTT

j_gene: TRBJ2-1
abundance: .
d_gene: .
v_gene: TRBV5-1
CDR3aa: CASSLDGAGNEQFF
CDR3nt: TGCGCCAGCAGCTTGGACGGAGCCGGCAATGAGCAGTTCTTC

j_gene: TRBJ1-2
abundance: .
d_gene: .
v_gene: TRBV6-5
CDR3aa: CASSYKPNYGYTF
CDR3nt: TGTGCCAGCAGTTACAAGCCGAACTATGGCTACACCTTC

j_gene: TRBJ2-7
abundance: .
d_gene: TRBD1
v_gene: TRBV28
CDR3aa: CASSLPGQVGVEQYF
CDR3nt: TGTGCCAGCAGTTTACCGGGACAGGTGGGGGTGGAGCAGTACTTC

j_gene: TRBJ1-1
abundance: .
d_gene: TRBD1
v_gene: TRBV7-9
CDR3aa: CASRPGGYTEAFF
CDR3nt: TGTGCCAGCAGGCCAGGGGGTTACACTGAAGCTTTCTTT

j_gene: TRBJ2-2
abundance: .
d_gene: .
v_gene: TRBV5-6
CDR3aa: CASSESGHLRTGELFF
CDR3nt: TGTGCCAGCAGCGAAAGCGGGCACCTACGCACCGGGGAGCTGTTTTTT

j_gene: TRBJ1-4
abundance: few
d_gene: TRBD1
v_gene: TRBV7-9
CDR3aa: CASRGLDRGGEKLFF
CDR3nt: TGTGCCAGCAGGGGGCTCGACAGGGGCGGCGAAAAACTGTTTTTT

j_gene: TRBJ1-2
abundance: .
d_gene: .
v_gene: TRBV5-3
CDR3aa: CARSLGAGANYGYTF
CDR3nt: TGTGCCAGAAGCTTGGGCGCGGGGGCTAACTATGGCTACACCTTC

j_gene: TRBJ2-1
abundance: .
d_gene: .
v_gene: TRBV21-1
CDR3aa: CASSGLVGAYNEQFF
CDR3nt: TGTGCCAGCAGCGGACTAGTGGGGGCCTACAATGAGCAGTTCTTC

j_gene: TRBJ1-3
abundance: .
d_gene: .
v_gene: TRBV30
CDR3aa: CAWSVEVWTDSGNTIYF
CDR3nt: TGTGCCTGGAGTGTAGAGGTTTGGACAGACTCTGGAAACACCATATATTTT

j_gene: TRBJ2-2
abundance: once
d_gene: .
v_gene: TRBV14
CDR3aa: CASSQERATGELFF
CDR3nt: TGTGCCAGCAGCCAAGAGCGGGCGACCGGGGAGCTGTTTTTT

j_gene: TRBJ2-7
abundance: .
d_gene: .
v_gene: TRBV5-4
CDR3aa: CASSLPRGGEYF
CDR3nt: TGTGCCAGCAGCCTTCCTAGGGGTGGGGAGTACTTC

j_gene: TRBJ2-5
abundance: .
d_gene: .
v_gene: TRBV7-9
CDR3aa: CASSTQGPETQYF
CDR3nt: TGTGCCAGCAGCACACAGGGTCCGGAGACCCAGTACTTC

j_gene: TRBJ2-5
abundance: once
d_gene: .
v_gene: TRBV5-5
CDR3aa: CASSLAAGWETQYF
CDR3nt: TGTGCCAGCAGCTTGGCGGCGGGGTGGGAGACCCAGTACTTC

j_gene: TRBJ2-7
abundance: .
d_gene: .
v_gene: TRBV24-1
CDR3aa: CATRSVSYEQYF
CDR3nt: TGTGCCACCAGGTCAGTTTCCTACGAGCAGTACTTC

j_gene: TRBJ2-1
abundance: .
d_gene: .
v_gene: TRBV6-1
CDR3aa: CASSDLADFSYNEQFF
CDR3nt: TGTGCCAGCAGTGACTTAGCGGATTTCTCCTACAATGAGCAGTTCTTC

j_gene: TRBJ1-6
abundance: .
d_gene: .
v_gene: TRBV30
CDR3aa: CAWSVTDRNVWSVTLHF
CDR3nt: TGTGCCTGGAGCGTAACCGACAGGAATGTTTGGTCGGTCACCCTCCACTTT

j_gene: TRBJ2-3
abundance: .
d_gene: .
v_gene: TRBV29-1
CDR3aa: CSVQGKGATDTQYF
CDR3nt: TGCAGCGTTCAAGGGAAGGGAGCCACAGATACGCAGTATTTT